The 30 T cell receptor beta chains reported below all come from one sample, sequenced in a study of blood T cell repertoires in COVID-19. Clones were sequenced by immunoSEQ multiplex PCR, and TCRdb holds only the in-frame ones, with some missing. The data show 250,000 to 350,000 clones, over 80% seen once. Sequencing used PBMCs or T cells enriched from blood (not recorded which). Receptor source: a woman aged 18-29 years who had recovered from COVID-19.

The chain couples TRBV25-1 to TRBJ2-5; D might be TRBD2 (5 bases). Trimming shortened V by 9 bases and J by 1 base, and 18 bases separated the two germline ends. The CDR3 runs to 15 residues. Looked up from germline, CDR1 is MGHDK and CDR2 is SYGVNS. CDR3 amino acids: CASPPPGNLQETQYF. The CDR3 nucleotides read TGTGCCAGTCCCCCTCCCGGGAACCTCCAAGAGACCCAGTACTTC.

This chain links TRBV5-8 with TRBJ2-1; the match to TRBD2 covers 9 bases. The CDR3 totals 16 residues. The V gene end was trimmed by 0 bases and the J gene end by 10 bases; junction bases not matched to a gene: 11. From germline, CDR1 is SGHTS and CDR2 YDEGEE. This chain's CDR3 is CASSLAYGGRASEQFF. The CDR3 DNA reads TGTGCCAGCAGCTTGGCCTATGGCGGGAGGGCCTCGGAGCAGTTCTTC.

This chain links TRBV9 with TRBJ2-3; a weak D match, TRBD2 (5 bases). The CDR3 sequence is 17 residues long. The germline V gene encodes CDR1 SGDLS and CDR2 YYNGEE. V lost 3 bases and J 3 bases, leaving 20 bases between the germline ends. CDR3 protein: CASSAGRGGSQTDTQYF. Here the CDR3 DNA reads TGTGCCAGCAGCGCGGGTCGTGGAGGATCCCAGACAGATACGCAGTATTTT.

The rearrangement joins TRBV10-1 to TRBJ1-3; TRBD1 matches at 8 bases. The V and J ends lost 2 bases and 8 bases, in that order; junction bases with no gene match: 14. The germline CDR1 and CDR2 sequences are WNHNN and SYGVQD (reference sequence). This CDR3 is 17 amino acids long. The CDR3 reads CASSEVAMTGVGDTIYF. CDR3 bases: TGCGCCAGCAGTGAGGTCGCCATGACAGGGGTAGGTGACACCATATATTTT.

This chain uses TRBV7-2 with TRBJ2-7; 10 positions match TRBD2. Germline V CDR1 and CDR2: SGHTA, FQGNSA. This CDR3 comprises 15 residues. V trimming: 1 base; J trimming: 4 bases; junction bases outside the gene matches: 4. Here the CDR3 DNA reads TGTGCCAGCAGCTTAGACCCTAGCGGGAGTTACGAGCAGTACTTC. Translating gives CASSLDPSGSYEQYF. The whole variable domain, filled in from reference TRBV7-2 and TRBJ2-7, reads GAGVSQSPSNKVTEKGKDVELRCDPISGHTALYWYRQSLGQGLEFLIYFQGNSAPDKSGLPSDRFSAERTGGSVSTLTIQRTQQEDSAVYLCASSLDPSGSYEQYFGPGTRLTVT.

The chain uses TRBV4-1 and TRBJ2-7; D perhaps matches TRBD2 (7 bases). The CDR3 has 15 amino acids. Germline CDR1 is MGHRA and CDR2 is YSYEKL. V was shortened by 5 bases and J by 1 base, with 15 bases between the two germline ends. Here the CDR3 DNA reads TGCGCCAGCAGCTGGGAGGGGGGCCGTTCCTACGAGCAGTACTTC. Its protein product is CASSWEGGRSYEQYF.

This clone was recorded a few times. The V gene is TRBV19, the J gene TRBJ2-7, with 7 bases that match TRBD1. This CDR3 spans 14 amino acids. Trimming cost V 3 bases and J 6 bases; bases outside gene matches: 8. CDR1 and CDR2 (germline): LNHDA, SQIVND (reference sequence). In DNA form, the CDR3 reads TGTGCCAGTAGTATCCGGGACAGCAACTTCGAGCAGTACTTC. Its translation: CASSIRDSNFEQYF.

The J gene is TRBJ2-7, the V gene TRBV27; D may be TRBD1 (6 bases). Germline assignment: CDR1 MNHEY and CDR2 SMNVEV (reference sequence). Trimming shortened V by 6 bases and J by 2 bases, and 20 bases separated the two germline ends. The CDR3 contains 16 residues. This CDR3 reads CASSPSAGQLAYEQYF. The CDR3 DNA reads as TGTGCCAGCAGCCCCTCCGCCGGACAGCTAGCCTACGAGCAGTACTTC.

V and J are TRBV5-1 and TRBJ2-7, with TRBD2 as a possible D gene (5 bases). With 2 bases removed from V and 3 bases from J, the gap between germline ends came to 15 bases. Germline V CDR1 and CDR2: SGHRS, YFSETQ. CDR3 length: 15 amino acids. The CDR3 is CASSFSAERLYEQYF. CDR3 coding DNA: TGCGCCAGCAGCTTTTCAGCGGAGAGGCTCTACGAGCAGTACTTC.

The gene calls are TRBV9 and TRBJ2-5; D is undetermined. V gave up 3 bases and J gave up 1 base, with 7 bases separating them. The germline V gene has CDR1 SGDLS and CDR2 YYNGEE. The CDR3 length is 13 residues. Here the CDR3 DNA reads TGTGCCAGCAGCGATCGACTCCAAGAGACCCAGTACTTC. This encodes CASSDRLQETQYF. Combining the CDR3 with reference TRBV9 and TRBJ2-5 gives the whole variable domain DSGVTQTPKHLITATGQRVTLRCSPRSGDLSVYWYQQSLDQGLQFLIQYYNGEERAKGNILERFSAQQFPDLHSELNLSSLELGDSALYFCASSDRLQETQYFGPGTRLLVL.

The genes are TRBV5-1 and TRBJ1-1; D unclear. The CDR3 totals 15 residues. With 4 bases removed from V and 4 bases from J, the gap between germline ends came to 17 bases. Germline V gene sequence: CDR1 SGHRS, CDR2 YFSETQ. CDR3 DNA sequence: TGCGCCAGCAGCCCTCACCCTGCTGAGGGCACTGAAGCTTTCTTT. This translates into CASSPHPAEGTEAFF.

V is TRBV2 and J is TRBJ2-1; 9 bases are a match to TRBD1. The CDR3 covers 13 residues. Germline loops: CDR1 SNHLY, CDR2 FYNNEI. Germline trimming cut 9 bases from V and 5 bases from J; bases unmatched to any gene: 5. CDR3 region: CARRGTGNNEQFF. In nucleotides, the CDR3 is TGTGCCAGACGGGGGACAGGGAACAATGAGCAGTTCTTC.

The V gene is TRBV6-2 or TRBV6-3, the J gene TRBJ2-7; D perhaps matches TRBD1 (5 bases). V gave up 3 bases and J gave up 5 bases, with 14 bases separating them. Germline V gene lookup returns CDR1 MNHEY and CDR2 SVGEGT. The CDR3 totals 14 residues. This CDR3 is CASSYQGEIDEQYF. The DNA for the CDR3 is TGTGCCAGCAGTTATCAAGGGGAAATCGACGAGCAGTACTTC.

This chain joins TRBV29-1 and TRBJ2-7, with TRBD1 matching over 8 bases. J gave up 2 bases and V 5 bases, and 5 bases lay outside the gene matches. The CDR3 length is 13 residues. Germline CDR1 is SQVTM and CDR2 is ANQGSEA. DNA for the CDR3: TGCAGCGTTCGGACAGGGCTCGCCTACGAGCAGTACTTC. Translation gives CSVRTGLAYEQYF.

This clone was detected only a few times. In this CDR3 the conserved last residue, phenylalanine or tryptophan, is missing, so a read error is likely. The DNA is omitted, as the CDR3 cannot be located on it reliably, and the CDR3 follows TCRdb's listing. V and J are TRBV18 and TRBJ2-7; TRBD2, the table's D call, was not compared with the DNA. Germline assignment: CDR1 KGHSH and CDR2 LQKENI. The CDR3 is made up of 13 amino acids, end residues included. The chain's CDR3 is CASSGSNPRTYYL.

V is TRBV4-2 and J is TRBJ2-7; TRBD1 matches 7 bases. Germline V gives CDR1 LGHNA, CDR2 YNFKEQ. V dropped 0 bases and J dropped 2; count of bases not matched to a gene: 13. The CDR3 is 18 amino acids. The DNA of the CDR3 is TGTGCCAGCAGCCAAGATGCGGCAAGGACAGGTACTACCTACGAGCAGTACTTC. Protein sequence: CASSQDAARTGTTYEQYF.

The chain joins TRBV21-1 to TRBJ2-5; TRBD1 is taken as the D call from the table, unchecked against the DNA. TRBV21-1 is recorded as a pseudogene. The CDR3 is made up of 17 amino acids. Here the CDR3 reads CASTKSLPGQWVGDQYF. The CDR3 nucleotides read TGTGCCAGCACCAAATCCCTACCGGGACAATGGGTGGGTGACCAGTACTTC.

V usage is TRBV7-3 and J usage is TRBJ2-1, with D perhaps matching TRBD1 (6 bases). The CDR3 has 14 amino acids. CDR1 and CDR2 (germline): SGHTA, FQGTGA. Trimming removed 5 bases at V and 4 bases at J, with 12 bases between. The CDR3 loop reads CASSPGAAYNEQFF. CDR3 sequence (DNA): TGTGCCAGCAGCCCAGGGGCAGCTTACAATGAGCAGTTCTTC.

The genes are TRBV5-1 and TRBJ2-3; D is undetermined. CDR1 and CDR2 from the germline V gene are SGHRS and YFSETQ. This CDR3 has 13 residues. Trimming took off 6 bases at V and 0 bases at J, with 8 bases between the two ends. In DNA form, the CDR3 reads TGCGCCAGCATGCAGGATAGCACAGATACGCAGTATTTT. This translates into CASMQDSTDTQYF. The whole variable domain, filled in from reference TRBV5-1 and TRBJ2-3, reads KAGVTQTPRYLIKTRGQQVTLSCSPISGHRSVSWYQQTPGQGLQFLFEYFSETQRNKGNFPGRFSGRQFSNSRSEMNVSTLELGDSALYLCASMQDSTDTQYFGPGTRLTVL.

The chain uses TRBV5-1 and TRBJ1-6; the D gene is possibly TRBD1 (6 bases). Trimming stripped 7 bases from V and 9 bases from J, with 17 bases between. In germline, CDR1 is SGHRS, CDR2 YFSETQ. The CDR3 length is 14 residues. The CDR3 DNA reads TGCGCCAGCCGAGGGACAACCCAGGGTTCACCCCTCCACTTT. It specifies CASRGTTQGSPLHF. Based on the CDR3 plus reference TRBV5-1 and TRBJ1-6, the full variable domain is KAGVTQTPRYLIKTRGQQVTLSCSPISGHRSVSWYQQTPGQGLQFLFEYFSETQRNKGNFPGRFSGRQFSNSRSEMNVSTLELGDSALYLCASRGTTQGSPLHFGNGTRLTVT.

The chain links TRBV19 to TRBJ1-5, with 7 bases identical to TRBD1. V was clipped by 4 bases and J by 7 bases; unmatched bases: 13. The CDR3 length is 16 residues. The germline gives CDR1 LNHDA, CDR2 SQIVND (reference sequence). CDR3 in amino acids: CASSTLQTGMGQPQHF. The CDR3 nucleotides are TGTGCCAGTAGTACCCTACAGACAGGGATGGGACAGCCCCAGCATTTT.

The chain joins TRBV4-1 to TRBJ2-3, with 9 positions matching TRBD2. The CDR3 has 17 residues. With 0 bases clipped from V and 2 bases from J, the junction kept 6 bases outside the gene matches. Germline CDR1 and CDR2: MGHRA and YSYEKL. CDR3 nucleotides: TGCGCCAGCAGCCAAGAATCAGCGGGGGGTTCCACAGATACGCAGTATTTT. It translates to CASSQESAGGSTDTQYF.

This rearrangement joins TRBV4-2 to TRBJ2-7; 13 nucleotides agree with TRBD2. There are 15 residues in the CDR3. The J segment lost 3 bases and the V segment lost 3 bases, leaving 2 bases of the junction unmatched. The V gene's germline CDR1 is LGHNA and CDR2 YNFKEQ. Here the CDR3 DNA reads TGTGCCAGCAGCCAGGGGACTAGCGGGGACTACGAGCAGTACTTC. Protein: CASSQGTSGDYEQYF.

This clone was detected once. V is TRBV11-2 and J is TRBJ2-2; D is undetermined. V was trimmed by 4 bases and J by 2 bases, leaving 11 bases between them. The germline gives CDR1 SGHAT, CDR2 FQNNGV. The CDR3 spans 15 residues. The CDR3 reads CASSSPEDNTGELFF. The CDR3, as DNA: TGTGCCAGCAGCTCGCCCGAGGATAACACCGGGGAGCTGTTTTTT. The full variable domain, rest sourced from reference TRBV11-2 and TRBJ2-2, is EAGVAQSPRYKIIEKRQSVAFWCNPISGHATLYWYQQILGQGPKLLIQFQNNGVVDDSQLPKDRFSAERLKGVDSTLKIQPAKLEDSAVYLCASSSPEDNTGELFFGEGSRLTVL.

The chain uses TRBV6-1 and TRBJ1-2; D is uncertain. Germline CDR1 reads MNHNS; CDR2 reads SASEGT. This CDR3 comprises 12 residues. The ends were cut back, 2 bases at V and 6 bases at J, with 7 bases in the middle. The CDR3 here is CASSETGDGYTF. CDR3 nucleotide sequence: TGTGCCAGCAGTGAAACCGGGGATGGCTACACCTTC.

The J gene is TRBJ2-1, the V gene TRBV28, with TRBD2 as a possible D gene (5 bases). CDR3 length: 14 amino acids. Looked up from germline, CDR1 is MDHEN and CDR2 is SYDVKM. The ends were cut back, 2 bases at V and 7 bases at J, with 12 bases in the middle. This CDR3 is CASSLIGRWNEQFF. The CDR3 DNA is TGTGCCAGCAGTTTAATTGGGAGATGGAATGAGCAGTTCTTC.

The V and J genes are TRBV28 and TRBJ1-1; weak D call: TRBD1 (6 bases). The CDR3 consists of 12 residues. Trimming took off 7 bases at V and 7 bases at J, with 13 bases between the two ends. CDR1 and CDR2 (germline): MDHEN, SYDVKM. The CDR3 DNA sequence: TGTGCCAGCAACACCGGGGGGCATGAAGCTTTCTTT. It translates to CASNTGGHEAFF.

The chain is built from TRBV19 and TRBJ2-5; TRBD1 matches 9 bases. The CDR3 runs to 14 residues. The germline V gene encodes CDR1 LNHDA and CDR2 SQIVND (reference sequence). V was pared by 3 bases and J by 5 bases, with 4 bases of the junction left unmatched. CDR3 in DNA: TGTGCCAGTAGTATTACAGGGGGCAGGGAGACCCAGTACTTC. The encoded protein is CASSITGGRETQYF.

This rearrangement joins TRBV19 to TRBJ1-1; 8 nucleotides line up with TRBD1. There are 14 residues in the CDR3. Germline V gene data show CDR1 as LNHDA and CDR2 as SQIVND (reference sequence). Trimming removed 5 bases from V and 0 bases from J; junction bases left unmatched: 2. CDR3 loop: CASSDRGVNTEAFF. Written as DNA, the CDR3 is TGTGCCAGTAGTGACAGGGGCGTGAACACTGAAGCTTTCTTT.

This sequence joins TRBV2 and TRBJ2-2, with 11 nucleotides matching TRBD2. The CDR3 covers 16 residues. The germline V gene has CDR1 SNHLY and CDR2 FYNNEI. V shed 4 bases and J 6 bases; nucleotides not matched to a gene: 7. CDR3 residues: CASSVIAGGPSGELFF. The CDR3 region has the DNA TGTGCCAGCAGTGTCATAGCGGGGGGGCCGTCCGGGGAGCTGTTTTTT.